This TCR beta chain was identified in a study of beta chain features in type 1 diabetes. For the study at large: Investigators examined some 100,000,000 sorted cells across all samples.

This CDR3 is 14 amino acids long. The germline V and J ends were trimmed by 2 bases and 8 bases, with 13 bases remaining between them. Germline CDR1 is SGHTA and CDR2 is FQGNSA. The sequenced template was cDNA made from the entire isolated RNA. Assay used: immunoSEQ multiplex PCR; TCRdb lists only in-frame clones, some missing. The sample holds 40,000 to 45,000 clones; roughly 49% are singletons and the top ten take less than 2.5%. This clone appeared a few times. The sample holds other DNA sequences that translate to the same CDR3. The sequence was collected from a woman aged 18-29 years in good health. The sample consisted of Tregs from blood. The chain employs TRBV7-2 and TRBJ2-1; possible D gene TRBD2, 6 bases. The CDR3 DNA reads TGTGCCAGCAGCTTATCTAGCGCCGGCTATGAGCAGTTCTTC. Amino acid sequence: CASSLSSAGYEQFF.